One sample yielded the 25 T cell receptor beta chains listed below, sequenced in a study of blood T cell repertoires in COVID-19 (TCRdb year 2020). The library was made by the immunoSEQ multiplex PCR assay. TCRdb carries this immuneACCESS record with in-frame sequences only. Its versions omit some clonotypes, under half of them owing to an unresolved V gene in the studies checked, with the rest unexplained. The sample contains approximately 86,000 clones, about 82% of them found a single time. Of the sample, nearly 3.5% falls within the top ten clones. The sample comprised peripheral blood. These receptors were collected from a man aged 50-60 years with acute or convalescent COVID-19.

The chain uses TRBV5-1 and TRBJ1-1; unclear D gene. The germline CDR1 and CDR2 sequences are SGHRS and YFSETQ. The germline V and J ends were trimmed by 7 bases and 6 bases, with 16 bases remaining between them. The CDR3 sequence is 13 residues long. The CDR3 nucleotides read TGCGCCAGCCGAGCAGATATACGGGCTGAAGCTTTCTTT. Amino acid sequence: CASRADIRAEAFF.

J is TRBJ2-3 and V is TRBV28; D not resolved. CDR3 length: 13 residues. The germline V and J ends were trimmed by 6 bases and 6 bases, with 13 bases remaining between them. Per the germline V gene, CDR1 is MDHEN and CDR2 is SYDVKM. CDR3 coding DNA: TGTGCCAGCAGGTCCTCATACGGGGATACGCAGTATTTT. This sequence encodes CASRSSYGDTQYF.

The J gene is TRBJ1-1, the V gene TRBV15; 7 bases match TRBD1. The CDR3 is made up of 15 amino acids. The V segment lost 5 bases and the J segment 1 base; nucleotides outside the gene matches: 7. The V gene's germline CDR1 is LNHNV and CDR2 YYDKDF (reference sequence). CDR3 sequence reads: CATSGGQARNTEAFF. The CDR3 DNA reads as TGTGCCACCAGCGGCGGACAGGCGAGGAACACTGAAGCTTTCTTT.

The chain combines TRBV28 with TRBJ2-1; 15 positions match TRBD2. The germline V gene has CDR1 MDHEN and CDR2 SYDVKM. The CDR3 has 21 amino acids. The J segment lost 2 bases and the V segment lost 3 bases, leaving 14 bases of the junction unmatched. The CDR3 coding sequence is TGTGCCAGCAGTTTCCCCGGGGCCGGGACTAGCGGGAGGTTTGCCTACAATGAGCAGTTCTTC. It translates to CASSFPGAGTSGRFAYNEQFF.

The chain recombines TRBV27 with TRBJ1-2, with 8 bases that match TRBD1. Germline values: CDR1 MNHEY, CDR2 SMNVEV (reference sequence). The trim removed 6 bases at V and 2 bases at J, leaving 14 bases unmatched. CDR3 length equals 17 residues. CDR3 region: CASSLQGAPIWNYGYTF. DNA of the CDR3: TGTGCCAGCAGCCTTCAGGGGGCGCCGATTTGGAACTATGGCTACACCTTC.

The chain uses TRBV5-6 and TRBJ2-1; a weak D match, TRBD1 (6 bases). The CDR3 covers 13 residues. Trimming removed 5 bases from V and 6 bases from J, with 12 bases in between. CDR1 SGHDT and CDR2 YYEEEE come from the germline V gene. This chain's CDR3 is CASRPRGSNEQFF. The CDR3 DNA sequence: TGTGCCAGCAGGCCCAGGGGTTCCAATGAGCAGTTCTTC.

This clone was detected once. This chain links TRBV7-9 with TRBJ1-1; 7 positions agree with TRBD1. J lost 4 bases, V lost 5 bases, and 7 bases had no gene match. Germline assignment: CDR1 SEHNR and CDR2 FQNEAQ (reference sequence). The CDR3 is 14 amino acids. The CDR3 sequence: CASSPSGGFTEAFF. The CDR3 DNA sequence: TGTGCCAGCAGCCCGTCAGGGGGATTCACTGAAGCTTTCTTT.

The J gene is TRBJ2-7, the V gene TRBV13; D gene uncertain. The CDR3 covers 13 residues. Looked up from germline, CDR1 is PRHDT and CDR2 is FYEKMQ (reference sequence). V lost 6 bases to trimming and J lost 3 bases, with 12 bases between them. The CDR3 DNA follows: TGTGCCAGCAGTCGTATGCCGGTCTACGAGCAGTACTTC. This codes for CASSRMPVYEQYF.

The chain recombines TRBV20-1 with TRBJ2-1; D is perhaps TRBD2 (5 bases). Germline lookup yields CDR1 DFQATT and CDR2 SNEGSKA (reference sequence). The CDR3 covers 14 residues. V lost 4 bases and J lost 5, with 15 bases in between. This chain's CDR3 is CSATDPRRDNEQFF. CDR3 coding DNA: TGCAGTGCTACTGATCCGCGGCGGGACAATGAGCAGTTCTTC.

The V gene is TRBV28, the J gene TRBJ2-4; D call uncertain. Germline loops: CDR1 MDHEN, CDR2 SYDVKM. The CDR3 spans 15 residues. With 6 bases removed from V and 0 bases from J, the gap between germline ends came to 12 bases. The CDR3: CASSPEVLAKNIQYF. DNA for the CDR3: TGTGCCAGCAGCCCAGAGGTACTAGCCAAAAACATTCAGTACTTC.

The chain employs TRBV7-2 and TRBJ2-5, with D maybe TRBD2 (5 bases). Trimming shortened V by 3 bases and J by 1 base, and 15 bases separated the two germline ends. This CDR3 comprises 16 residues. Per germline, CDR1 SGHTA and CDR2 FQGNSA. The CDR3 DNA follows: TGTGCCAGCAGCTTCCGAGGGTCTATGGGCCAAGAGACCCAGTACTTC. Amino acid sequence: CASSFRGSMGQETQYF.

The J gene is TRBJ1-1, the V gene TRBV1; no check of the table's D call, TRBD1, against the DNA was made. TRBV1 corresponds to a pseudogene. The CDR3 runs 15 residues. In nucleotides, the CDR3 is TGCACCAGCAGAACCTATCGGGACAGTAACACTGAAGCTTTCTTT. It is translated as CTSRTYRDSNTEAFF.

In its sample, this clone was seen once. CDR3 DNA sequence: TGTGCCAGTAGTATTAAGCCCGGGGGCGAGCAGTACTTC. The encoded protein is CASSIKPGGEQYF. The chain recombines TRBV19 with TRBJ2-7; D may be TRBD2 (6 bases). Trimming removed 3 bases from V and 6 bases from J, with 12 bases in between. Germline-derived CDR1 and CDR2 are LNHDA and SQIVND (reference sequence). This CDR3 is built from 13 residues.

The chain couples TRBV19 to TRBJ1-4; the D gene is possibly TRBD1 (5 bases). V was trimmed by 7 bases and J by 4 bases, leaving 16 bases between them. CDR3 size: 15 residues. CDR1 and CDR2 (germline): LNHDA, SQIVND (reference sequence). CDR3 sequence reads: CASNRRGGDNEKLFF. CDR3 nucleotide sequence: TGTGCCAGTAATCGTCGGGGAGGGGATAATGAAAAACTGTTTTTT.

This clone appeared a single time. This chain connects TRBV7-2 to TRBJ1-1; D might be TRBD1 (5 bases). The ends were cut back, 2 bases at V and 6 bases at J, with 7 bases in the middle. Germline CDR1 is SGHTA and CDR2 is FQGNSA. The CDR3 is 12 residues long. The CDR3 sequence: CASSLLGAEAFF. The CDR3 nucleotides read TGTGCCAGCAGCTTATTAGGGGCTGAAGCTTTCTTT.

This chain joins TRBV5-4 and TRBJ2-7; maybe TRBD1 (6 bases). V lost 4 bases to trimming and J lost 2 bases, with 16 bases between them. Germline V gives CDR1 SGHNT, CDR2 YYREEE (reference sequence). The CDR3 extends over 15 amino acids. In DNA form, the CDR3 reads TGTGCCAGCAGCGACAAGACAGGTACGCCCTACGAGCAGTACTTC. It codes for CASSDKTGTPYEQYF.

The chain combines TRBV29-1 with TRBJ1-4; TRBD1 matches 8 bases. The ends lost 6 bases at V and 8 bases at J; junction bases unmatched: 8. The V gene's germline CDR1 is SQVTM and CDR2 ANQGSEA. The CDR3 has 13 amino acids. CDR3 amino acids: CSVETHRGEKLFF. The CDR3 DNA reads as TGCAGCGTCGAGACTCACAGGGGGGAAAAACTGTTTTTT.

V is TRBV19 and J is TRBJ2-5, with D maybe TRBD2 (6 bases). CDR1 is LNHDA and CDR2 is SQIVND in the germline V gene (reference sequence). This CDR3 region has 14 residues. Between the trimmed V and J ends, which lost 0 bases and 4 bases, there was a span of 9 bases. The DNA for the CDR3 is TGTGCCAGTAGTATAGACACTAGCCCAGAGACCCAGTACTTC. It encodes CASSIDTSPETQYF.

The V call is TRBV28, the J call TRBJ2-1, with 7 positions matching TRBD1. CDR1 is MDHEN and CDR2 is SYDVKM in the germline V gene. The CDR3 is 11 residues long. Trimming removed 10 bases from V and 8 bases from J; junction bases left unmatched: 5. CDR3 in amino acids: CAITTGDEQFF. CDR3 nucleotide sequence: TGTGCCATTACAACAGGGGATGAGCAGTTCTTC.

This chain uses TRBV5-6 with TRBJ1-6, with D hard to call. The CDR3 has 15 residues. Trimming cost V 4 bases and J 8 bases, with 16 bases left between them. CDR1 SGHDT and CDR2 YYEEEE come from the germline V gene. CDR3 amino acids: CASSVHTWSDSPLHF. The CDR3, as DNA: TGTGCCAGCAGCGTACACACGTGGAGTGATTCACCCCTCCACTTT.

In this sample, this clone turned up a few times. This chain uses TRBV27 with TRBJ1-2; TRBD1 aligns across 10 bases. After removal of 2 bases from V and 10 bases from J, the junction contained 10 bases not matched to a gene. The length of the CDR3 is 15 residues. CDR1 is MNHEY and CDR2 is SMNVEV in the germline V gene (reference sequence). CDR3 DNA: TGTGCCAGCAGTTTAGGGATGGGACAGGGGTCCCCCTACACCTTC. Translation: CASSLGMGQGSPYTF.

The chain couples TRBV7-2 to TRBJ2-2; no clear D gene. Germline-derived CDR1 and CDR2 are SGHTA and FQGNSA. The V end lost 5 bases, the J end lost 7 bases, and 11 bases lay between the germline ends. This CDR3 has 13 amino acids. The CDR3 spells CASSPRGGGELFF. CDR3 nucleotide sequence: TGTGCCAGCAGCCCTCGAGGTGGCGGGGAGCTGTTTTTT.

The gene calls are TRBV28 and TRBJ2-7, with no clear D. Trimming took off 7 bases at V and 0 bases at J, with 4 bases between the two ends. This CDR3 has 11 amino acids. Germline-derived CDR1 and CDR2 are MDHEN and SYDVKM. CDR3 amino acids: CASTNSYEQYF. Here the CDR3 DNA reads TGTGCCAGCACCAACTCCTACGAGCAGTACTTC.

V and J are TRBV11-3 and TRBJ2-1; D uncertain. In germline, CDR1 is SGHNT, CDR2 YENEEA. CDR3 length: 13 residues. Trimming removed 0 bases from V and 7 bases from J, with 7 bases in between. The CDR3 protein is CASSLDQENEQFF. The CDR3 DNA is TGTGCCAGCAGCTTAGATCAAGAGAATGAGCAGTTCTTC.

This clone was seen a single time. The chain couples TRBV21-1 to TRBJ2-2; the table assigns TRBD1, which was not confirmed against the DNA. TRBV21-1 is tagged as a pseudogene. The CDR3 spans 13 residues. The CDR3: CASRQYNTGELFF. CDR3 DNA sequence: TGTGCCAGCAGGCAGTACAACACCGGGGAGCTGTTTTTT.